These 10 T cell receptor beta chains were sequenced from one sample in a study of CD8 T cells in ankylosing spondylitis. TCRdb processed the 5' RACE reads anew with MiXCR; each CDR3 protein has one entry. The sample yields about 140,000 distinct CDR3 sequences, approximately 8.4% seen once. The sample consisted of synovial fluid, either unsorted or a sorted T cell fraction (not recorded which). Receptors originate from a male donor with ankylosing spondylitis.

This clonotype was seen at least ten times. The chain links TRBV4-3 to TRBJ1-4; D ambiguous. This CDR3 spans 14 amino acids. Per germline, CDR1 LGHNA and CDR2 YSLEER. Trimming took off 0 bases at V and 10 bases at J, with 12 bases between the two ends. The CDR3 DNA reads TGCGCCAGCAGCCAAGACCGCCGGGAGACAAAACTGTTTTTT. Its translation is CASSQDRRETKLFF.

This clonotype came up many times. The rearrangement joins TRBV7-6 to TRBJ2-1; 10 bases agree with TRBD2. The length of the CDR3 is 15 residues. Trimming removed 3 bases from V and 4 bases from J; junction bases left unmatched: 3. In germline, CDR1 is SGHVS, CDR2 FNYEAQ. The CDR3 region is CASSFTSGIYNEQFF. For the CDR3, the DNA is TGTGCCAGCAGCTTTACTAGCGGGATTTACAATGAGCAGTTCTTC.

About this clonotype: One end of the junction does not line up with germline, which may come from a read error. The CDR3 DNA sequence: TGCGCCTGCAGCCAAGTCGACAGCGAGTACACTGAAGCTTTCTTT. Residues: CACSQVDSEYTEAFF. The chain recombines TRBV4-1 with TRBJ1-1; weak D call: TRBD1 (5 bases). The V gene's germline CDR1 is MGHRA and CDR2 YSYEKL. The CDR3 runs to 15 residues.

The CDR3 nucleotides are TGCGCCAGCAGCCTTGACAGGGTGAGGGGCACTGAAGCTTTCTTT. Its translation is CASSLDRVRGTEAFF. V usage is TRBV4-3 and J usage is TRBJ1-1, with 7 bases that match TRBD1. Germline V gives CDR1 LGHNA, CDR2 YSLEER. V trimming: 4 bases; J trimming: 4 bases; junction bases outside the gene matches: 9. CDR3 length: 15 residues.

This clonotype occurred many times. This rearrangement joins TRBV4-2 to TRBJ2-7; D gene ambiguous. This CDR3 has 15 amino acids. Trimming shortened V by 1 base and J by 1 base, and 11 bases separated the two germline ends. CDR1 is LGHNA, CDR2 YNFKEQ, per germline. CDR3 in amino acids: CASSQGHPSSYEQYF. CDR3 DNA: TGTGCCAGCAGCCAAGGACACCCCTCTTCCTACGAGCAGTACTTC.

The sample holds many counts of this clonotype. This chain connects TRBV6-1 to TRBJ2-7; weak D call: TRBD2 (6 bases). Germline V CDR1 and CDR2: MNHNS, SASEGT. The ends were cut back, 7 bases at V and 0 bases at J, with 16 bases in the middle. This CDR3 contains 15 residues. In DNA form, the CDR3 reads TGTGCCAGCACATCTCCCGGGACTGCCTCCTACGAGCAGTACTTC. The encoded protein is CASTSPGTASYEQYF.

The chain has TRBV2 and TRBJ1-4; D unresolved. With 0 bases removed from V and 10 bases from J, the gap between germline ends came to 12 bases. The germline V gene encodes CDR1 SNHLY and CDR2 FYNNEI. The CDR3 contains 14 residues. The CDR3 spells CASSEAGSLGKLFF. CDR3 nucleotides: TGTGCCAGCAGTGAAGCGGGATCACTAGGAAAACTGTTTTTT.

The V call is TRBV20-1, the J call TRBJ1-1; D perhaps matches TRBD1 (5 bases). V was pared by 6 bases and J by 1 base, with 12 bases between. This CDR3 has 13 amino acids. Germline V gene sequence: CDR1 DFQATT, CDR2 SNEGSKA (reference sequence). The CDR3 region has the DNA TGCAGTGCCGCTACCGACAGGAACACTGAAGCTTTCTTT. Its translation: CSAATDRNTEAFF.

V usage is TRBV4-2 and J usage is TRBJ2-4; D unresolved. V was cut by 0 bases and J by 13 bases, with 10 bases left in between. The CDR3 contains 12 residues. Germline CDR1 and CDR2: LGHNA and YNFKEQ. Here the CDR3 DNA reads TGTGCCAGCAGCCAAGAAGGTGGCAAGCAGTACTTC. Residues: CASSQEGGKQYF.

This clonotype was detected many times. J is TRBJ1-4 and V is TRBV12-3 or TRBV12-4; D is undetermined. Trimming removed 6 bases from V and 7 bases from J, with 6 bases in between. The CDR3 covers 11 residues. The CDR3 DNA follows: TGTGCCAGCAGCTCAACTGAAAAACTGTTTTTT. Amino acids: CASSSTEKLFF.